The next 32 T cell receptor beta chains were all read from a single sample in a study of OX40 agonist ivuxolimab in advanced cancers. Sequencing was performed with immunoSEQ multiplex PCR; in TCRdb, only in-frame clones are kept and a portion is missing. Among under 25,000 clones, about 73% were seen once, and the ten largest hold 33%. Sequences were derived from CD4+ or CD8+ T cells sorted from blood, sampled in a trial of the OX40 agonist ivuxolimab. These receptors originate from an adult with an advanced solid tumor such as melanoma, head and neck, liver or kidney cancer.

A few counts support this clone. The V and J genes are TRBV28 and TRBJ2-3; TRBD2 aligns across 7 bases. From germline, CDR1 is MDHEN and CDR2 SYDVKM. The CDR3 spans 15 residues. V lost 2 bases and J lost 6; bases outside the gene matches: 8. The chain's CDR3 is CASSLGGSGLDTQYF. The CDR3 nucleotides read TGTGCCAGCAGTTTAGGCGGGAGCGGGTTGGATACGCAGTATTTT.

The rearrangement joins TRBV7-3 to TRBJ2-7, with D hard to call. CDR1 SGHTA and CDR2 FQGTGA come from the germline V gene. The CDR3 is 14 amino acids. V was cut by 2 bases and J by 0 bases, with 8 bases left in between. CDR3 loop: CASSLSGISYEQYF. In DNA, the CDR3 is TGTGCCAGCAGCTTATCAGGTATCTCCTACGAGCAGTACTTC.

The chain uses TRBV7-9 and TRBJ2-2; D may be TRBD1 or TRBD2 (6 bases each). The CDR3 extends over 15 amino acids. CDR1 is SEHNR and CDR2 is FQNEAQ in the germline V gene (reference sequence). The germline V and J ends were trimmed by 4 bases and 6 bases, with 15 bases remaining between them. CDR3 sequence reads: CASSSLGGLAGELFF. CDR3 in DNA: TGTGCCAGCAGCTCCCTGGGGGGCTTGGCCGGGGAGCTGTTTTTT. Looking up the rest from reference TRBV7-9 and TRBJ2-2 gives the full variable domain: DTGVSQNPRHKITKRGQNVTFRCDPISEHNRLYWYRQTLGQGPEFLTYFQNEAQLEKSRLLSDRFSAERPKGSFSTLEIQRTEQGDSAMYLCASSSLGGLAGELFFGEGSRLTVL.

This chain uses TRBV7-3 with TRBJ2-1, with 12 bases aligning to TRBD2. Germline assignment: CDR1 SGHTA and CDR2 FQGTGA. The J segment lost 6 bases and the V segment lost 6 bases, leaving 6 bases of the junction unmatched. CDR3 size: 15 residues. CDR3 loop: CASRPLAGGSNEQFF. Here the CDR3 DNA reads TGTGCCAGCAGGCCTCTAGCGGGAGGGTCCAATGAGCAGTTCTTC.

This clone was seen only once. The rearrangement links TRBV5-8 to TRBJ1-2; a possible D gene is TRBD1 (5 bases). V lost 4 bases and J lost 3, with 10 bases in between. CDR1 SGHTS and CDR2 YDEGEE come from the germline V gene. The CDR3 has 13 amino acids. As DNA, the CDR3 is TGTGCCAGCAGCCAAGGGGTTTACTATGGCTACACCTTC. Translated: CASSQGVYYGYTF.

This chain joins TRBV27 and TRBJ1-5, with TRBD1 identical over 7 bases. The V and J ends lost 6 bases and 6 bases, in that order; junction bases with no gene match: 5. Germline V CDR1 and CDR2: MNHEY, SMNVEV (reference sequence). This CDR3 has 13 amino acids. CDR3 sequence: CASSLTGIQPQHF. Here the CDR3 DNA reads TGTGCCAGCAGCTTGACAGGGATTCAGCCCCAGCATTTT.

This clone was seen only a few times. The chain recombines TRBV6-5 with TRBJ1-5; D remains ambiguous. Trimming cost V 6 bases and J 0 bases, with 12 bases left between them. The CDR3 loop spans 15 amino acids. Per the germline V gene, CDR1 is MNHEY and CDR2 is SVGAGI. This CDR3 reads CASSQTRSSNQPQHF. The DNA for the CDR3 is TGTGCCAGCAGCCAAACCCGTTCTAGCAATCAGCCCCAGCATTTT.

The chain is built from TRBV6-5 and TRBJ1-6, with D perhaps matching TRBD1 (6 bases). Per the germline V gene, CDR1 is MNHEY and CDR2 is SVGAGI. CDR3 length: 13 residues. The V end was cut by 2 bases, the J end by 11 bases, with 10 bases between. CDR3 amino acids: CASSYRGGPPLHF. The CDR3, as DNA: TGTGCCAGCAGTTACCGGGGGGGCCCACCCCTCCACTTT.

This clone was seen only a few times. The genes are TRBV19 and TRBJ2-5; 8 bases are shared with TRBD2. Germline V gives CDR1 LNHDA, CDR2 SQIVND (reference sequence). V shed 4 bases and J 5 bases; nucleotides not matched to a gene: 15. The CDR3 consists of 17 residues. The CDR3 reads CASSNPGLVGGAETQYF. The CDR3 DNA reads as TGTGCCAGTAGTAACCCCGGACTAGTCGGGGGGGCGGAGACCCAGTACTTC. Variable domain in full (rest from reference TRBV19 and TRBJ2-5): DGGITQSPKYLFRKEGQNVTLSCEQNLNHDAMYWYRQDPGQGLRLIYYSQIVNDFQKGDIAEGYSVSREKKESFPLTVTSAQKNPTAFYLCASSNPGLVGGAETQYFGPGTRLLVL.

CDR3 amino acids: CASSQGISGNTIYF. CDR3 coding DNA: TGTGCCAGCAGTCAAGGAATCTCTGGAAACACCATATATTTT. This chain links TRBV2 with TRBJ1-3; D is ambiguous. The V and J ends lost 5 bases and 0 bases respectively, with 8 bases between them. Germline V gives CDR1 SNHLY, CDR2 FYNNEI. The CDR3 consists of 14 residues.

CDR3 residues: CASSLDAGSTDTQYF. In nucleotides, the CDR3 is TGTGCCAGCAGCTTAGATGCAGGTAGCACAGATACGCAGTATTTT. The chain combines TRBV11-3 with TRBJ2-3; D call uncertain. V gave up 0 bases and J gave up 0 bases, with 7 bases separating them. Germline V gene sequence: CDR1 SGHNT, CDR2 YENEEA. The CDR3 sequence is 15 residues long.

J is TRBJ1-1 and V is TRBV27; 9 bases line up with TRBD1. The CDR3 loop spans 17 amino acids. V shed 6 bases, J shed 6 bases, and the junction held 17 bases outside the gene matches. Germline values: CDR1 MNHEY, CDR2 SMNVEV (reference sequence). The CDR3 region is CASSRQGVKVEDPEAFF. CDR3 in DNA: TGTGCCAGCAGCCGACAGGGGGTAAAAGTTGAGGACCCTGAAGCTTTCTTT.

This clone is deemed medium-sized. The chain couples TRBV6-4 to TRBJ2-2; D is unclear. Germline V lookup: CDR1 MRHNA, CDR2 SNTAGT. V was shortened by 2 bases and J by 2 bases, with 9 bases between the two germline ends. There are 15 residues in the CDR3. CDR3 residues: CASSDGDTNTGELFF. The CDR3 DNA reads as TGTGCCAGCAGTGACGGAGACACAAACACCGGGGAGCTGTTTTTT.

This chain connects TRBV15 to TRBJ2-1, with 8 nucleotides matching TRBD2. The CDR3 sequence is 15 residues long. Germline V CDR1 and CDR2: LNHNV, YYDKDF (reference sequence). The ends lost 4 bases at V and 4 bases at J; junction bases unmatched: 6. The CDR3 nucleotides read TGTGCCACCAGCAAAGAGCGGGGGCCATACAATGAGCAGTTCTTC. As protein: CATSKERGPYNEQFF.

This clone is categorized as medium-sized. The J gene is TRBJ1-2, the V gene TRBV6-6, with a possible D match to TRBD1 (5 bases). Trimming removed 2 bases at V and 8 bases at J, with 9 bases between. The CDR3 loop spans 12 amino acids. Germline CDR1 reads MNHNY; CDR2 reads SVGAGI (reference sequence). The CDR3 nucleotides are TGTGCCAGCAGTTACGGGGGGGAGGGCTACACCTTC. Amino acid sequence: CASSYGGEGYTF.

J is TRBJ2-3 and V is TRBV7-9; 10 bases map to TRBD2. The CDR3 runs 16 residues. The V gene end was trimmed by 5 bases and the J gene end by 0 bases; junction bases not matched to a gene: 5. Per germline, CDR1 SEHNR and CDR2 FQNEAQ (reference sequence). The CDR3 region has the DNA TGTGCCAGCAGCGCGCTAGCGGGGGTGAGCACAGATACGCAGTATTTT. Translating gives CASSALAGVSTDTQYF.

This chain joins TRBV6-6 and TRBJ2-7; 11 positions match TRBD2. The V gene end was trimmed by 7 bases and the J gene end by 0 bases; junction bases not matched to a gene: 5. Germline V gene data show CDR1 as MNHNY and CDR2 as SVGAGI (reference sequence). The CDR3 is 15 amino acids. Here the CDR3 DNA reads TGTGCCAGCACCCTTAGCGGGGGGGCCTCCTACGAGCAGTACTTC. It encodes CASTLSGGASYEQYF.

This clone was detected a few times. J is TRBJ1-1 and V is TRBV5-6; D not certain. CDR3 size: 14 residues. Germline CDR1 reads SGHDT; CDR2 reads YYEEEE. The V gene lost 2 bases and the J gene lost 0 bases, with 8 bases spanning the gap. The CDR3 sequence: CASSFITMNTEAFF. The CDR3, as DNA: TGTGCCAGCAGCTTCATTACCATGAACACTGAAGCTTTCTTT.

CDR3 in amino acids: CASTGTGFPTYEQYF. The CDR3 nucleotides are TGTGCCAGCACCGGGACAGGGTTTCCAACCTACGAGCAGTACTTC. This sequence joins TRBV6-6 and TRBJ2-7, with TRBD1 matching over 9 bases. In germline, CDR1 is MNHNY, CDR2 SVGAGI (reference sequence). V shed 7 bases, J shed 2 bases, and the junction held 9 bases outside the gene matches. The CDR3 runs 15 residues.

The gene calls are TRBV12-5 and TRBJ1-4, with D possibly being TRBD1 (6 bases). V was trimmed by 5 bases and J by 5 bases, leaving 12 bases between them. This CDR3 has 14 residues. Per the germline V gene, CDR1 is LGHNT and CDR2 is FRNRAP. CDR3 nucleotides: TGTGCTAGTGGTGGAGGGGGTAGGAATGAAAAACTGTTTTTT. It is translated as CASGGGGRNEKLFF.

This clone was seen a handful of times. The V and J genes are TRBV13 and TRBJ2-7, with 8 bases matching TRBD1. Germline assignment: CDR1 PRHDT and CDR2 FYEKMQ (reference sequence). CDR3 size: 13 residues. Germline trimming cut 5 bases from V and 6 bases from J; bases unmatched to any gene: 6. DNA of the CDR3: TGTGCCAGCAGCCACCGACAGGGGCGCGAGCAGTACTTC. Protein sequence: CASSHRQGREQYF. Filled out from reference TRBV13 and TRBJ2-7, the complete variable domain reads AAGVIQSPRHLIKEKRETATLKCYPIPRHDTVYWYQQGPGQDPQFLISFYEKMQSDKGSIPDRFSAQQFSDYHSELNMSSLELGDSALYFCASSHRQGREQYFGPGTRLTVT.

The DNA for the CDR3 is TGTGCCAGCAGTGAATGGCAGGGTAGCACCTACAATGAGCAGTTCTTC. Translating gives CASSEWQGSTYNEQFF. The gene calls are TRBV2 and TRBJ2-1, with D tentatively TRBD1 (5 bases). CDR1 and CDR2 (germline): SNHLY, FYNNEI. The V and J ends lost 2 bases and 2 bases respectively, with 13 bases between them. The CDR3 spans 16 residues.

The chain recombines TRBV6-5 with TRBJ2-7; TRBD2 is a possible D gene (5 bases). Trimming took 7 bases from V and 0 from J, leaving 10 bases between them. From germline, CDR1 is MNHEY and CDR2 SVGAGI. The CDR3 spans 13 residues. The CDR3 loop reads CASNGESSYEQYF. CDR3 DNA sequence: TGTGCCAGCAATGGGGAGAGCTCCTACGAGCAGTACTTC.

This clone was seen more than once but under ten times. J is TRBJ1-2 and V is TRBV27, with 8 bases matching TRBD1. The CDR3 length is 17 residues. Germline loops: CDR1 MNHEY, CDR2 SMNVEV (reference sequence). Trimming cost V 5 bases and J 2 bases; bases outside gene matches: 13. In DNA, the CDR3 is TGTGCCAGCAGTCAGCGGACAGGGCGCGGCCTCAACTATGGCTACACCTTC. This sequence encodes CASSQRTGRGLNYGYTF.

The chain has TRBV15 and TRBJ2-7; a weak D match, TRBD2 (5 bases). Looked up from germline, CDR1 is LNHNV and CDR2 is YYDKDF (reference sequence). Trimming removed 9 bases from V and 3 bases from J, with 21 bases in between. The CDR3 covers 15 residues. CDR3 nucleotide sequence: TGTGCCACGGCAGAGAACATCCCCGGAGGCTACGAGCAGTACTTC. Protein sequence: CATAENIPGGYEQYF.

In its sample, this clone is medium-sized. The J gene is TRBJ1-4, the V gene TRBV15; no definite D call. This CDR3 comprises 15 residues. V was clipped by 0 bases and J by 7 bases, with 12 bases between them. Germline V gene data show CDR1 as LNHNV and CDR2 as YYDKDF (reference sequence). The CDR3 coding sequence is TGTGCCACCAGCAGAGATCGTCAGGCGGCTGAAAAACTGTTTTTT. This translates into CATSRDRQAAEKLFF.

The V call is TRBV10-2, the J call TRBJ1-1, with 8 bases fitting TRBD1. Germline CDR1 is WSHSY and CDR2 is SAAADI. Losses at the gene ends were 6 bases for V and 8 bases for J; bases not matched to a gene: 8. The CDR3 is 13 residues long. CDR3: CASSKGQVGEAFF. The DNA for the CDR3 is TGCGCCAGCAGCAAGGGACAGGTGGGGGAAGCTTTCTTT.

This CDR3 is CASSQLNTEAFF. For the CDR3, the DNA is TGTGCCAGTAGCCAGCTGAACACTGAAGCTTTCTTT. The chain links TRBV19 to TRBJ1-1; D call uncertain. CDR3 length equals 12 residues. V was clipped by 6 bases and J by 0 bases, with 5 bases between them. Germline assignment: CDR1 LNHDA and CDR2 SQIVND (reference sequence).

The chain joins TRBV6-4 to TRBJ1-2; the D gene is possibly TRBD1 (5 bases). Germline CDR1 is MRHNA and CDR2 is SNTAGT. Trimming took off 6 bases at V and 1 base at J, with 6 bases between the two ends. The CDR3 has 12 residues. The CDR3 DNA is TGTGCCAGCAGGGGGGATAACTATGGCTACACCTTC. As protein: CASRGDNYGYTF.

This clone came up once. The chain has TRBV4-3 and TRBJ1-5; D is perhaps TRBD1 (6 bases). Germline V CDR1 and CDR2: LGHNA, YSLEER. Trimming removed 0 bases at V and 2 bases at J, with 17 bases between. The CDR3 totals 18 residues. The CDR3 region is CASSQDFFRGIGNQPQHF. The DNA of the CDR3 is TGCGCCAGCAGCCAAGATTTCTTCAGGGGAATAGGCAATCAGCCCCAGCATTTT.

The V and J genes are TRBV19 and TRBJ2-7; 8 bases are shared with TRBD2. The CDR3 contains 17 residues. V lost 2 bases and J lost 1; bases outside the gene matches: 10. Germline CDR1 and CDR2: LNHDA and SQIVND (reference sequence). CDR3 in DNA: TGTGCCAGTAGTATATTCCCACTAGCGGAAGCTTCCTACGAGCAGTACTTC. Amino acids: CASSIFPLAEASYEQYF.

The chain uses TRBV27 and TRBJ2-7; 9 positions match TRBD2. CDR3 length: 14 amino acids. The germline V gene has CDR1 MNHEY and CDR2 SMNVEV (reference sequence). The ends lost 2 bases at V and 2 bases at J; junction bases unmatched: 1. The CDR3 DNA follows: TGTGCCAGCAGTTTAACTAGCGGGCCCTACGAGCAGTACTTC. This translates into CASSLTSGPYEQYF.